This TCR beta chain stems from a study of blood T cell repertoires in COVID-19. Study background: Samples representing acute and convalescent COVID-19 were sourced from the United States, Italy and Spain.

Here immunoSEQ multiplex PCR was the method, and the copy in TCRdb shows in-frame clones only, minus some. The data hold about 240,000 clones, with over 80% observed a single time. Germline V gene sequence: CDR1 SGHNT, CDR2 YYREEE (reference sequence). The CDR3 spans 13 residues. Trimming removed 4 bases from V and 1 base from J; junction bases left unmatched: 1. Sequencing was carried out using peripheral blood. The gene calls are TRBV5-4 and TRBJ1-1; 7 positions match TRBD1. This sequence originates from a man aged 30 to 39 who had recovered from COVID-19. CDR3 region: CASSRTGNTEAFF. For the CDR3, the DNA is TGTGCCAGCAGCAGGACAGGGAACACTGAAGCTTTCTTT.